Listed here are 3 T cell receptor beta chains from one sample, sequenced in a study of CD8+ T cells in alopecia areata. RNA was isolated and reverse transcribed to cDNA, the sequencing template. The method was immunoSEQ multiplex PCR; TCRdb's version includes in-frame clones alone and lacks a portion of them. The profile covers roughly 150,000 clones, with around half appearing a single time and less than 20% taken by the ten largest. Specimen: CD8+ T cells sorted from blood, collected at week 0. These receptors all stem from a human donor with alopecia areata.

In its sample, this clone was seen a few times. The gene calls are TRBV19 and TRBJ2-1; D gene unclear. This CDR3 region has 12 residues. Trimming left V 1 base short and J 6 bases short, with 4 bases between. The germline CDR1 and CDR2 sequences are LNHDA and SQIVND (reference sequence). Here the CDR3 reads CASSIAANEQFF. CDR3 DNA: TGTGCCAGTAGTATAGCTGCCAATGAGCAGTTCTTC.

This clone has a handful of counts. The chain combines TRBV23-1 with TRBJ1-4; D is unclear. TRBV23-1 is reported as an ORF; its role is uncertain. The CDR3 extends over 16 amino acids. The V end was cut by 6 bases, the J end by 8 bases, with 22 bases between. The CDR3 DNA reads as TGCGCCAGCAGCCAAATCCTCGGGCGCGGACGGGAAAAACTGTTTTTT. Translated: CASSQILGRGREKLFF.

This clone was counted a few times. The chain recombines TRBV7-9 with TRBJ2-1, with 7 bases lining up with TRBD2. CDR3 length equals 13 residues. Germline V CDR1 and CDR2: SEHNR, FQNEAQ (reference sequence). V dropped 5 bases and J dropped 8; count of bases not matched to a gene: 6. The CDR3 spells CASSPSGLDEQFF. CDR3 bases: TGTGCCAGCAGCCCTAGCGGACTGGATGAGCAGTTCTTC.